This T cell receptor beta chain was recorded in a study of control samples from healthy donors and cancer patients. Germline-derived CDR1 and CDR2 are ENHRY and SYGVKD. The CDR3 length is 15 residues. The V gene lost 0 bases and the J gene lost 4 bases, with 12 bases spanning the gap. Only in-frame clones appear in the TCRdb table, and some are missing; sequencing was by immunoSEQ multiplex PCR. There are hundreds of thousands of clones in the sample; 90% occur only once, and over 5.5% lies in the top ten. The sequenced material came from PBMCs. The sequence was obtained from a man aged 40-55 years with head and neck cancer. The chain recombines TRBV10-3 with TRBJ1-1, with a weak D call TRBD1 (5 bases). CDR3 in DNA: TGTGCCATCAGTGAGTCGTCGAAGGGGACCACTGAAGCTTTCTTT. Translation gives CAISESSKGTTEAFF.